The text below deals with one T cell receptor (beta chain). The data are from a study of T cells after yellow fever vaccination. V gave up 4 bases and J gave up 7 bases; unmatched junction bases: 15. CDR1 SGHAT and CDR2 FQNNGV come from the germline V gene. CDR3 length: 16 amino acids. Each CDR3 protein is one row after TCRdb ran MiXCR on the 5' RACE reads. This repertoire shows about 630,000 distinct CDR3 sequences, 9% to 15% found once; its top ten account for about 15%. This receptor was taken from a man aged 30 to 45 who received the YFV17D yellow fever vaccine. This material consisted of PBMCs, taken on the day of the yellow fever booster vaccination. The chain combines TRBV11-2 with TRBJ1-1, with 7 bases identical to TRBD1. The CDR3 protein is CASSSGPSGGVGEAFF. Here the CDR3 DNA reads TGTGCCAGCAGCTCCGGCCCCTCAGGGGGTGTAGGTGAAGCTTTCTTT.